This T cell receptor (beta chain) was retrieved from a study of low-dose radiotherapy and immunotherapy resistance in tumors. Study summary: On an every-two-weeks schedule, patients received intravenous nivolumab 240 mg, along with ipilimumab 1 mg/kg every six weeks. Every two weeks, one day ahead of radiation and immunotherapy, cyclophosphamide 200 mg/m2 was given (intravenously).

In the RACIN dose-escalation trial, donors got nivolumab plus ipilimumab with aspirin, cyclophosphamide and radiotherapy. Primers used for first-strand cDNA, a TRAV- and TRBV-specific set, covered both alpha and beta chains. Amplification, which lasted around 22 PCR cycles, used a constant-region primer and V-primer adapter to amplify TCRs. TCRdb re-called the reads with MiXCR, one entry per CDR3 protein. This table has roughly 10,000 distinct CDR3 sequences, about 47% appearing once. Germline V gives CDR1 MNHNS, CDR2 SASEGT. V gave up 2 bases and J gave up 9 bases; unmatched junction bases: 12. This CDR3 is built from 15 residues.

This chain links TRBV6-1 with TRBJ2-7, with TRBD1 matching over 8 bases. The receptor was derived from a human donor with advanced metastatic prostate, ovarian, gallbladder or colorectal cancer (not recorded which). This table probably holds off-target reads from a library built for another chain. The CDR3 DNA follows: TGTGCCAGCAGTGAAAGGATTGGACAGGGCATCGCGCAGTACTTC. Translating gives CASSERIGQGIAQYF.